Shown below are 10 T cell receptor beta chains from a single sample sequenced in a study of OX40 agonist ivuxolimab in advanced cancers. Assay used: immunoSEQ multiplex PCR; TCRdb lists only in-frame clones, some missing. The table includes 25,000 to 35,000 clones, 84% detected once. The specimen was CD4+ or CD8+ T cells sorted from blood, collected in a trial of the OX40 agonist ivuxolimab. Receptor source: an adult with an advanced solid tumor such as melanoma, head and neck, liver or kidney cancer.

This rearrangement joins TRBV5-5 to TRBJ1-4, with D tentatively TRBD1 (6 bases). CDR1 is SGHKS, CDR2 YYEKEE, per germline (reference sequence). The ends were cut back, 0 bases at V and 7 bases at J, with 16 bases in the middle. The length of the CDR3 is 16 residues. CDR3 amino acids: CASSLERGALGEKLFF. The CDR3 DNA follows: TGTGCCAGCAGCTTGGAACGGGGGGCGCTGGGTGAAAAACTGTTTTTT. The full variable domain, rest sourced from reference TRBV5-5 and TRBJ1-4, is DAGVTQSPTHLIKTRGQQVTLRCSPISGHKSVSWYQQVLGQGPQFIFQYYEKEERGRGNFPDRFSARQFPNYSSELNVNALLLGDSALYLCASSLERGALGEKLFFGSGTQLSVL.

V and J are TRBV9 and TRBJ2-7, with D tentatively TRBD1 (7 bases). The CDR3 sequence is 13 residues long. Looked up from germline, CDR1 is SGDLS and CDR2 is YYNGEE. V dropped 3 bases and J dropped 5 bases, with 12 bases sitting between them. The CDR3 nucleotides are TGTGCCAGCAGCGGGGCAGGGGGGAACGAGCAGTACTTC. Residues: CASSGAGGNEQYF. The full variable domain, rest sourced from reference TRBV9 and TRBJ2-7, is DSGVTQTPKHLITATGQRVTLRCSPRSGDLSVYWYQQSLDQGLQFLIQYYNGEERAKGNILERFSAQQFPDLHSELNLSSLELGDSALYFCASSGAGGNEQYFGPGTRLTVT.

This chain connects TRBV27 to TRBJ2-1, with TRBD1 identical over 8 bases. The length of the CDR3 is 17 residues. From germline, CDR1 is MNHEY and CDR2 SMNVEV (reference sequence). The V and J ends lost 6 bases and 5 bases, in that order; junction bases with no gene match: 15. CDR3 loop: CASRGPTPGTGDNEQFF. The DNA of the CDR3 is TGTGCCAGCAGAGGGCCAACGCCCGGGACAGGAGACAATGAGCAGTTCTTC.

Regarding this clone: An end of the junction does not agree with germline; a read error may underlie this. The chain couples TRBV11-3 to TRBJ2-2; D is ambiguous. The V gene's germline CDR1 is SGHNT and CDR2 YENEEA. CDR3 length: 17 residues. DNA of the CDR3: TGTGCCAGCAGCCTAGACTTACCCGATGTTTACACCGGGGAGCTGTTTTTT. This sequence encodes CASSLDLPDVYTGELFF.

The chain is built from TRBV5-1 and TRBJ2-3; 7 bases are a match to TRBD2. Per the germline V gene, CDR1 is SGHRS and CDR2 is YFSETQ. V lost 0 bases and J lost 2; bases outside the gene matches: 3. CDR3 length equals 15 residues. The CDR3 bases are TGCGCCAGCAGCTTGGAGCTAGCGGCCACAGATACGCAGTATTTT. It yields the protein CASSLELAATDTQYF.

This rearrangement joins TRBV2 to TRBJ2-1; D is uncertain. V dropped 6 bases and J dropped 2 bases, with 11 bases sitting between them. Germline V gives CDR1 SNHLY, CDR2 FYNNEI. The CDR3 extends over 14 amino acids. For the CDR3, the DNA is TGTGCCAGCAGCGGCCCCCCGACCTACAATGAGCAGTTCTTC. The encoded protein is CASSGPPTYNEQFF.

This clone has just one count. The rearrangement uses TRBV9 and TRBJ2-2; 8 bases match TRBD2. Germline V CDR1 and CDR2: SGDLS, YYNGEE. The trim removed 4 bases at V and 5 bases at J, leaving 7 bases unmatched. The CDR3 runs to 15 residues. CDR3 DNA: TGTGCCAGCAGCTCTAGCGGGCCTACGACCGGGGAGCTGTTTTTT. It encodes CASSSSGPTTGELFF.

The V call is TRBV5-8, the J call TRBJ2-7; 10 bases map to TRBD1. Germline V gives CDR1 SGHTS, CDR2 YDEGEE. CDR3 length: 14 amino acids. Unmatched junction bases numbered 1, after V lost 2 bases and J lost 2 bases. CDR3 coding DNA: TGTGCCAGCAGCTTTGACAGGGGGCCCTACGAGCAGTACTTC. Translation: CASSFDRGPYEQYF.

The chain has TRBV7-6 and TRBJ1-1; D is unresolved. Germline loops: CDR1 SGHVS, CDR2 FNYEAQ. The CDR3 runs to 14 residues. Trimming left V 1 base short and J 1 base short, with 7 bases between. The CDR3, as DNA: TGTGCCAGCAGCTTAGTCCTAGGGAACACTGAAGCTTTCTTT. Translated, it gives CASSLVLGNTEAFF.

V and J are TRBV7-6 and TRBJ2-7; possible D gene TRBD2, 6 bases. V shed 1 base and J shed 4 bases, with 14 bases lying between them. CDR1 is SGHVS and CDR2 is FNYEAQ in the germline V gene. The CDR3 length is 15 residues. The CDR3 loop is CASSLEEGMRYEQYF. CDR3 nucleotides: TGTGCCAGCAGCTTAGAGGAGGGTATGAGGTACGAGCAGTACTTC.